The 27 T cell receptor beta chains in this list originate from one sample, sequenced in a study of T cells in tuberculosis. This table comes from immunoSEQ multiplex PCR, and its TCRdb copy is limited to in-frame clones, with some not included. The table shows tens of thousands of clones, with roughly 95% occurring only once. The sequenced sample consisted of PBMCs. The receptors were gathered from a donor aged 10-35 years with latent tuberculosis or without tuberculosis infection.

The chain links TRBV13 to TRBJ2-5; TRBD2 matches 9 bases. The CDR3 runs 16 residues. V shed 2 bases, J shed 5 bases, and the junction held 9 bases outside the gene matches. Per germline, CDR1 PRHDT and CDR2 FYEKMQ (reference sequence). This CDR3 reads CASSLSSGRPPETQYF. The CDR3 nucleotides are TGTGCCAGCAGCTTATCGAGCGGGAGGCCACCTGAGACCCAGTACTTC. The entire variable domain, with the rest obtained from reference TRBV13 and TRBJ2-5, is as follows: AAGVIQSPRHLIKEKRETATLKCYPIPRHDTVYWYQQGPGQDPQFLISFYEKMQSDKGSIPDRFSAQQFSDYHSELNMSSLELGDSALYFCASSLSSGRPPETQYFGPGTRLLVL.

This clone appeared a few times. The rearrangement uses TRBV4-1 and TRBJ2-1; D gene unclear. CDR1 MGHRA and CDR2 YSYEKL come from the germline V gene. The CDR3 length is 17 residues. V was trimmed by 1 base and J by 0 bases, leaving 13 bases between them. CDR3 protein: CASSQVDMGLSYNEQFF. CDR3 bases: TGCGCCAGCAGCCAAGTAGATATGGGCCTCTCCTACAATGAGCAGTTCTTC.

The chain recombines TRBV20-1 with TRBJ2-7; TRBD2 is a possible D gene (5 bases). The CDR3 runs to 11 residues. The V gene lost 6 bases and the J gene lost 3 bases, with 9 bases spanning the gap. Germline CDR1 and CDR2: DFQATT and SNEGSKA (reference sequence). The chain's CDR3 is CSAPGDYEQYF. The CDR3, as DNA: TGCAGTGCCCCCGGGGACTACGAGCAGTACTTC.

The rearrangement uses TRBV5-4 and TRBJ2-3; perhaps TRBD1 as D (5 bases). CDR1 is SGHNT, CDR2 YYREEE, per germline (reference sequence). The CDR3 contains 13 residues. V was pared by 4 bases and J by 1 base, with 7 bases between. The CDR3 sequence is CASSPQGTDTQYF. In nucleotides, the CDR3 is TGTGCCAGCAGCCCACAGGGCACAGATACGCAGTATTTT.

The chain links TRBV6-5 to TRBJ2-7; TRBD2 matches 10 bases. The ends lost 2 bases at V and 2 bases at J; junction bases unmatched: 3. From germline, CDR1 is MNHEY and CDR2 SVGAGI. The CDR3 covers 15 residues. CDR3 bases: TGTGCCAGCAGTTACGGGCTAGCGGGGGCCTACGAGCAGTACTTC. Encoded protein: CASSYGLAGAYEQYF.

The chain couples TRBV4-3 to TRBJ1-2; D unclear. This CDR3 spans 17 amino acids. With 0 bases removed from V and 5 bases from J, the gap between germline ends came to 19 bases. CDR1 and CDR2 (germline): LGHNA, YSLEER. The CDR3 nucleotides are TGCGCCAGCAGCCAAGATCAGGCCCACGGGGATATTTATGGCTACACCTTC. Its translation is CASSQDQAHGDIYGYTF.

The chain carries TRBV2 and TRBJ1-1; TRBD1 might be the D (6 bases). CDR1 SNHLY and CDR2 FYNNEI come from the germline V gene. Trimming left V 7 bases short and J 0 bases short, with 9 bases between. The CDR3 contains 13 residues. The CDR3 DNA follows: TGTGCCAGCAAAGGACAGCTGAACACTGAAGCTTTCTTT. Protein product: CASKGQLNTEAFF.

This clone has a single count. The rearrangement joins TRBV7-8 to TRBJ2-7; 13 bases line up with TRBD2. CDR1 is SGHVS and CDR2 is FQNEAQ in the germline V gene. The junction had 8 bases not matched to a gene; V was cut back by 4 bases and J by 5 bases. The CDR3 is made up of 16 amino acids. CDR3: CASSSYWTSGGNEQYF. As DNA, the CDR3 is TGTGCCAGCAGCTCATACTGGACTAGCGGGGGCAACGAGCAGTACTTC.

This rearrangement joins TRBV5-1 to TRBJ1-1; D gene ambiguous. Between the trimmed V and J ends, which lost 5 bases and 5 bases, there was a span of 13 bases. The germline gives CDR1 SGHRS, CDR2 YFSETQ. The length of the CDR3 is 13 residues. CDR3 amino acids: CASSVFPGTEAFF. The CDR3 nucleotides read TGCGCCAGCAGTGTTTTTCCGGGAACTGAAGCTTTCTTT.

V usage is TRBV7-9 and J usage is TRBJ2-3; tentatively, D is TRBD1 (5 bases). The CDR3 sequence is 14 residues long. CDR1 is SEHNR and CDR2 is FQNEAQ in the germline V gene (reference sequence). V was clipped by 5 bases and J by 0 bases, with 9 bases between them. Here the CDR3 DNA reads TGTGCCAGCAGCCGGACATATAGCACAGATACGCAGTATTTT. Translating gives CASSRTYSTDTQYF. The full variable domain, its missing parts supplied by reference TRBV7-9 and TRBJ2-3, is DTGVSQNPRHKITKRGQNVTFRCDPISEHNRLYWYRQTLGQGPEFLTYFQNEAQLEKSRLLSDRFSAERPKGSFSTLEIQRTEQGDSAMYLCASSRTYSTDTQYFGPGTRLTVL.

CDR3 coding DNA: TGTGCCAGCAGTGGAGACGAGCGGGAGGGCCTAGGGTATGAGCAGTTCTTC. As protein: CASSGDEREGLGYEQFF. This chain joins TRBV25-1 and TRBJ2-1; 10 nucleotides match TRBD2. Germline trimming cut 4 bases from V and 8 bases from J; bases unmatched to any gene: 14. The CDR3 runs 17 residues. Germline-derived CDR1 and CDR2 are MGHDK and SYGVNS.

This sequence joins TRBV25-1 and TRBJ2-7; no clear D. The CDR3 totals 12 residues. V was trimmed by 5 bases and J by 1 base, leaving 6 bases between them. The V gene's germline CDR1 is MGHDK and CDR2 SYGVNS. The CDR3 DNA follows: TGTGCCAGCAGTCTAGGATCCTACGAGCAGTACTTC. This codes for CASSLGSYEQYF.

The chain carries TRBV5-1 and TRBJ1-2; 12 bases agree with TRBD1. V trimming: 2 bases; J trimming: 12 bases; junction bases outside the gene matches: 2. Per germline, CDR1 SGHRS and CDR2 YFSETQ. This CDR3 is built from 12 residues. CDR3 coding DNA: TGCGCCAGCAGCTTCGGGACAGGGGGCCACACCTTC. Amino acids: CASSFGTGGHTF. Together with reference TRBV5-1 and TRBJ1-2, the CDR3 gives the full variable domain: KAGVTQTPRYLIKTRGQQVTLSCSPISGHRSVSWYQQTPGQGLQFLFEYFSETQRNKGNFPGRFSGRQFSNSRSEMNVSTLELGDSALYLCASSFGTGGHTFGSGTRLTVV.

The chain couples TRBV6-1 to TRBJ1-2; D call uncertain. This CDR3 has 11 amino acids. Trimming cost V 7 bases and J 6 bases, with 9 bases left between them. The germline CDR1 and CDR2 sequences are MNHNS and SASEGT. This chain's CDR3 is CASTHIHGYTF. In DNA form, the CDR3 reads TGTGCCAGCACCCACATCCATGGCTACACCTTC.

The chain combines TRBV5-1 with TRBJ2-7, with 8 bases identical to TRBD2. Germline V gene sequence: CDR1 SGHRS, CDR2 YFSETQ. The CDR3 consists of 14 residues. J gave up 4 bases and V 0 bases, and 3 bases lay outside the gene matches. CDR3 DNA: TGCGCCAGCAGCTTGGGACTAGCGTATTACGAGCAGTACTTC. It yields the protein CASSLGLAYYEQYF.

V and J are TRBV5-6 and TRBJ2-2; 7 nucleotides agree with TRBD2. The CDR3 runs to 15 residues. The V segment lost 5 bases and the J segment 2 bases; nucleotides outside the gene matches: 6. Per the germline V gene, CDR1 is SGHDT and CDR2 is YYEEEE. CDR3 nucleotides: TGTGCCAGCAGTATGGGACTACCCAACACCGGGGAGCTGTTTTTT. Protein product: CASSMGLPNTGELFF.

The rearrangement uses TRBV7-6 and TRBJ2-7; a possible D gene is TRBD2 (6 bases). CDR3 size: 15 residues. Germline values: CDR1 SGHVS, CDR2 FNYEAQ. V was pared by 1 base and J by 0 bases, with 10 bases between. Written as DNA, the CDR3 is TGTGCCAGCAGCTTAGAGAGCGGGTCCTCCTACGAGCAGTACTTC. The encoded protein is CASSLESGSSYEQYF. The full variable domain, in which reference TRBV7-6 and TRBJ2-7 provide the parts outside the CDR3, is GAGVSQSPRYKVTKRGQDVALRCDPISGHVSLYWYRQALGQGPEFLTYFNYEAQQDKSGLPNDRFSAERPEGSISTLTIQRTEQRDSAMYRCASSLESGSSYEQYFGPGTRLTVT.

The rearrangement uses TRBV6-6 and TRBJ2-7, with unresolved D. Germline CDR1 MNHNY, CDR2 SVGAGI (reference sequence). This CDR3 spans 15 amino acids. Trimming cost V 3 bases and J 2 bases, with 14 bases left between them. The CDR3 sequence: CASSYLLDGAYEQYF. The CDR3 DNA reads as TGTGCCAGCAGTTATTTATTAGACGGAGCCTACGAGCAGTACTTC.

The chain carries TRBV27 and TRBJ1-5, with TRBD1 identical over 7 bases. The CDR3 sequence is 14 residues long. Germline V gene sequence: CDR1 MNHEY, CDR2 SMNVEV (reference sequence). The trim removed 6 bases at V and 4 bases at J, leaving 6 bases unmatched. The CDR3 reads CASRSGTVNQPQHF. The DNA for the CDR3 is TGTGCCAGCAGGTCCGGGACAGTTAATCAGCCCCAGCATTTT.

This chain connects TRBV19 to TRBJ2-1; TRBD2 might be the D (6 bases). The CDR3 runs 15 residues. The V gene lost 1 base and the J gene lost 3 bases, with 10 bases spanning the gap. Germline CDR1 is LNHDA and CDR2 is SQIVND (reference sequence). The CDR3 spells CASSIVAEIYNEQFF. For the CDR3, the DNA is TGTGCCAGTAGTATAGTAGCGGAAATCTACAATGAGCAGTTCTTC.

This chain connects TRBV6-1 to TRBJ1-1; tentatively, D is TRBD1 (6 bases). Per germline, CDR1 MNHNS and CDR2 SASEGT. CDR3 length: 14 residues. V lost 6 bases and J lost 0, with 11 bases in between. This CDR3 reads CASSVNRVNTEAFF. DNA of the CDR3: TGTGCCAGCAGCGTGAACAGGGTGAACACTGAAGCTTTCTTT.

The chain carries TRBV7-3 and TRBJ2-7, with 7 nucleotides matching TRBD1. Per the germline V gene, CDR1 is SGHTA and CDR2 is FQGTGA. This CDR3 comprises 17 residues. V shed 2 bases, J shed 5 bases, and the junction held 15 bases outside the gene matches. The CDR3, as DNA: TGTGCCAGCAGCTTACGCCACTCGACAGGGTCGACGCACGAGCAGTACTTC. Translated: CASSLRHSTGSTHEQYF.

This clone was seen a single time. The genes are TRBV6-1 and TRBJ1-1, with D perhaps matching TRBD1 (6 bases). V lost 2 bases and J lost 4, with 14 bases in between. The germline V gene encodes CDR1 MNHNS and CDR2 SASEGT. The CDR3 has 15 residues. The CDR3 region is CASSEFGGLATEAFF. In DNA form, the CDR3 reads TGTGCCAGCAGTGAATTTGGGGGCCTGGCCACTGAAGCTTTCTTT.

This chain connects TRBV5-1 to TRBJ2-7, with TRBD1 identical over 8 bases. The trim removed 2 bases at V and 5 bases at J, leaving 6 bases unmatched. CDR1 SGHRS and CDR2 YFSETQ come from the germline V gene. The CDR3 totals 14 residues. Here the CDR3 DNA reads TGCGCCAGCAGCTTCGACAGGGGACGAGACGAGCAGTACTTC. Encoded protein: CASSFDRGRDEQYF.

The genes are TRBV18 and TRBJ2-1; possible D gene TRBD1, 5 bases. The ends were cut back, 3 bases at V and 6 bases at J, with 24 bases in the middle. The CDR3 runs 18 residues. The germline V gene has CDR1 KGHSH and CDR2 LQKENI. CDR3 in DNA: TGTGCCAGCTCACCGAAGGGGCCGCAACAGAGTTACCGCAATGAGCAGTTCTTC. This encodes CASSPKGPQQSYRNEQFF.

The chain carries TRBV5-1 and TRBJ2-3, with TRBD1 matching over 10 bases. The CDR3 extends over 13 amino acids. CDR1 and CDR2 from the germline V gene are SGHRS and YFSETQ. J lost 5 bases, V lost 4 bases, and 1 base had no gene match. The CDR3 here is CASSGQGEDTQYF. In DNA form, the CDR3 reads TGCGCCAGCAGCGGACAGGGGGAAGATACGCAGTATTTT.

This clone came up once. The V gene is TRBV27, the J gene TRBJ1-2, with a possible D match to TRBD1 (5 bases). The CDR3 sequence is 16 residues long. Looked up from germline, CDR1 is MNHEY and CDR2 is SMNVEV (reference sequence). Trimming cost V 0 bases and J 4 bases, with 15 bases left between them. CDR3 sequence: CASSLSSPAGVYGYTF. CDR3 in DNA: TGTGCCAGCAGTTTATCTTCCCCCGCGGGGGTCTATGGCTACACCTTC.